This T cell receptor (beta chain) came from a study of blood T cell repertoires in COVID-19. Overall study context: COVID-19 samples from acute and convalescent phases originated in the United States, Italy and Spain.

Seattle's cohort entered during active infection and was followed longitudinally. This CDR3 contains 16 residues. The data were produced by immunoSEQ multiplex PCR, yet TCRdb's version contains in-frame clones alone and is incomplete. The sample carries around 320,000 clones, roughly 89% recorded once. This receptor was taken from a woman aged 25 to 39 with COVID-19, enrolled during active disease. V gene TRBV7-5 combines with J gene TRBJ1-2. TRBV7-5 is classified as a pseudogene. Sequenced sample: peripheral blood. CDR3 coding DNA: TGTGTCAGAAGCAGACACCGGGGGGCCAGGGTAAATGGCTACACCTTC. Translated: CVRSRHRGARVNGYTF.